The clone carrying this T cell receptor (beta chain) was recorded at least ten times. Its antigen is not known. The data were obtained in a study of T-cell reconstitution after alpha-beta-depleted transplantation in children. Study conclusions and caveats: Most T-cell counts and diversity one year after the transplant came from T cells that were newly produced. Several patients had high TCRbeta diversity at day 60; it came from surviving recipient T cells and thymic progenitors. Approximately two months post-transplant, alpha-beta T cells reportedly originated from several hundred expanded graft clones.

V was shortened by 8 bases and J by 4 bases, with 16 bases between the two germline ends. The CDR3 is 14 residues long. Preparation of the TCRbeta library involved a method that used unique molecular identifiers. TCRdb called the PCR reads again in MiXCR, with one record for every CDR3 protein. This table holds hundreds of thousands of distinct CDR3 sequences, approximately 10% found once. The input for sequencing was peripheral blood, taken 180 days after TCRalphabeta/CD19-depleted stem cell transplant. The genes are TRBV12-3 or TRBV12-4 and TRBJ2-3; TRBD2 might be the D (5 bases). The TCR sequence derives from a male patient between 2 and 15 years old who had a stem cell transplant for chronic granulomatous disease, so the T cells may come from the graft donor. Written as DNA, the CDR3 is TGTGCCAGCCGTCCTAGCAGGCGACCAGATACGCAGTATTTT. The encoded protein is CASRPSRRPDTQYF.